This T cell receptor beta chain was sequenced in a study of blood T cell repertoires in COVID-19. Study at large: Sources were T cells, B-cell-depleted T cells, or PBMCs; the material itself was cDNA or gDNA.

In the original analysis: Using reference gene primer amplification, nucleated cell counts were estimated. Generated by immunoSEQ multiplex PCR, the TCRdb table keeps only in-frame clones and is missing some. V, J and clone size were drawn from that table, and D and trimming were deduced from the DNA. Altogether about 300,000 clones are present, around 90% being singletons, with the ten largest covering 1.7%. Adults between roughly 18 and 89 years of age took part from fewer than 30 US areas. There are 13 residues in the CDR3. Germline CDR1 and CDR2: MGHDK and SYGVNS. V shed 1 base and J shed 7 bases, with 5 bases lying between them.

The chain joins TRBV25-1 to TRBJ1-6; D is ambiguous. Sequencing was performed on PBMCs or T cells enriched from blood (not recorded which). The sequence was collected from a woman in her thirties or forties who had recovered from COVID-19. CDR3 coding DNA: TGTGCCAGCAGTGAATTCAGGAATTCACCCCTCCACTTT. This encodes CASSEFRNSPLHF.